This entry is about one T cell receptor (beta chain). Its antigen is unidentified. The length of the CDR3 is 11 residues. Germline values: CDR1 GTSNPN, CDR2 SVGIG (reference sequence). With 6 bases removed from V and 4 bases from J, the gap between germline ends came to 10 bases. The data were produced by immunoSEQ multiplex PCR, yet TCRdb's version contains in-frame clones alone and is incomplete. The sample includes approximately 31,000 clones, 74% of them seen just once. These data belong to a study of vaccination effects on CD4 cells after COVID-19. CD4+ T cell isolation took place after less than 13 days of culture. Two-dose BNT162b2 or mRNA-1273 vaccination was given to participants. None of these healthy vaccinees had been infected with SARS-CoV-2 before vaccination.

The material sequenced was CD4+ T cells from PBMCs cultured without peptide, taken after COVID-19 vaccination. The rearrangement joins TRBV30 to TRBJ2-7; no firm D call. This clonotype was obtained from a human donor who received a COVID-19 vaccine. CDR3 nucleotides: TGTGCCTGTGAGTGGGTATACGAGCAGTACTTC. It translates to CACEWVYEQYF.